This T cell receptor (beta chain) emerged from a study of OX40 agonist ivuxolimab in advanced cancers. Whole-study context: The treatment was a fully human IgG2 OX40 agonist, ivuxolimab. Patients were dosed intravenously with ivuxolimab at 0.01 to 10 mg/kg every 2 weeks.

Profiling relied on immunoSEQ multiplex PCR, and the TCRdb table lists in-frame clones only, not all of them. There are tens of thousands of clones in the sample; roughly 80% occur only once, and about 5% lies in the top ten. Turning to this clone: Its antigen is unknown.

Study results and limitations: The study did not work out the antigen specificity of the expanded peripheral T cells.

The CDR3 loop spans 14 amino acids. Trimming stripped 7 bases from V and 4 bases from J, with 17 bases between. CDR1 and CDR2 (germline): SGHNT, YYREEE (reference sequence). This receptor was obtained from an adult with an advanced solid tumor such as melanoma, head and neck, liver or kidney cancer. Specimen: CD4+ or CD8+ T cells sorted from blood, collected in a trial of the OX40 agonist ivuxolimab. This chain connects TRBV5-4 to TRBJ2-5, with D maybe TRBD1 (6 bases). The CDR3 loop is CASSQQGSLETQYF. DNA for the CDR3: TGTGCCAGCTCCCAACAGGGATCGTTAGAGACCCAGTACTTC.